Listed below are T cell receptor beta chains from one sample, sequenced in a study of T cells in Graves' hyperthyroidism and ophthalmopathy. TCRdb used MiXCR to reprocess the multiplex PCR reads, holding one entry per CDR3 protein. Of over 450,000 distinct CDR3 sequences detected, under 20% appear once; the ten largest clones hold approximately 15%. Sequencing was carried out using blood. Source of these receptors: a woman aged 18-35 years with Graves' ophthalmopathy. Each CDR3 is given with its conserved first and last residue. The order of the fields is CDR3 protein, CDR3 DNA, D gene, J gene, V gene, clone size. D genes are given only for firm matches. Expanded clones are given a class, and other clones once, few, many or no size at all.

CASSSGGEDEQFF TGTGCCAGCAGCTCAGGCGGGGAGGATGAGCAGTTCTTC NA TRBJ2-1 TRBV12-3/TRBV12-4 NA
CASSLQQETNEKLFF TGTGCCAGCAGCCTACAGCAGGAAACTAATGAAAAACTGTTTTTT NA TRBJ1-4 TRBV28 NA
CASSFDYQVRYEQYF TGTGCCAGCAGCTTCGACTATCAGGTCCGTTACGAGCAGTACTTC NA TRBJ2-7 TRBV27 many
CASNRGESPDEQFF TGTGCCAGCAACCGAGGGGAGTCTCCAGATGAGCAGTTCTTC NA TRBJ2-1 TRBV5-6 many
CASSHRKGANLSYGYTF TGCGCCAGCAGCCATCGGAAGGGGGCGAACCTCAGCTATGGCTACACCTTC TRBD1 TRBJ1-2 TRBV4-1 NA
CASRLLAGGNKNIQYF TGTGCCAGCAGATTACTAGCGGGGGGCAACAAAAACATTCAGTACTTC TRBD2 TRBJ2-4 TRBV28 NA
CASSRPTATGTDTQYF TGTGCCAGCAGCCGGCCTACCGCGACCGGCACAGATACGCAGTATTTT NA TRBJ2-3 TRBV7-8 NA
CASSQTSRGETQYF TGTGCCAGCAGCCAGACCTCCCGGGGAGAGACCCAGTACTTC NA TRBJ2-5 TRBV14 few
CASSPQRGDIDTQYF TGTGCCAGCAGCCCCCAGCGGGGGGATATAGATACGCAGTATTTT TRBD2 TRBJ2-3 TRBV7-3 many
CASSGVGDEQFF TGTGCCAGCAGCGGGGTAGGCGATGAGCAGTTCTTC NA TRBJ2-1 TRBV3-1 many
CASSQGRQPSQETQYF TGTGCCAGCAGCCAAGGCAGACAGCCCAGCCAAGAGACCCAGTACTTC NA TRBJ2-5 TRBV4-2 many
CASRYRDSYNEQFF TGTGCCAGTAGATACCGGGACAGTTACAATGAGCAGTTCTTC TRBD1 TRBJ2-1 TRBV19 NA
CASNTGGRTEAFF TGTGCCAGTAACACAGGGGGCAGGACTGAAGCTTTCTTT TRBD1 TRBJ1-1 TRBV19 few
CASSWGQGDEKLFF TGTGCCAGCAGCTGGGGACAGGGGGATGAAAAACTGTTTTTT TRBD1 TRBJ1-4 TRBV7-6 NA
CAKRREMNTEAFF TGTGCCAAACGACGGGAGATGAACACTGAAGCTTTCTTT NA TRBJ1-1 TRBV10-3 many
CASSPQDTNTEAFF TGTGCCAGCTCACCACAGGACACGAACACTGAAGCTTTCTTT NA TRBJ1-1 TRBV18 many
CASSSRDLAGGDNEQFF TGTGCCAGCAGCTCCCGCGACCTAGCGGGAGGAGACAATGAGCAGTTCTTC TRBD2 TRBJ2-1 TRBV11-3 medium-sized
CASSLPGHSTGELFF TGTGCCAGCAGTCTTCCGGGACACAGCACCGGGGAGCTGTTTTTT NA TRBJ2-2 TRBV12-3/TRBV12-4 many
CASSSPGTRYNEQFF TGTGCCAGCAGCTCCCCAGGGACTCGCTACAATGAGCAGTTCTTC NA TRBJ2-1 TRBV11-1 many
CASSTPGPSYEQYF TGTGCCAGCTCCACCCCGGGACCATCTTACGAGCAGTACTTC NA TRBJ2-7 TRBV28 few
CAWSVAKISPLHF TGTGCCTGGAGTGTTGCGAAAATCTCACCCCTCCACTTT NA TRBJ1-6 TRBV30 many
CASSQAKGLNARSHNEQFF TGTGCCAGCAGCCAAGCCAAAGGCCTAAACGCTAGGTCCCACAATGAGCAGTTCTTC NA TRBJ2-1 TRBV3-1 many
CASRSPEEIHYGYTF TGCGCCAGCAGATCGCCCGAGGAGATCCACTATGGCTACACCTTC NA TRBJ1-2 TRBV10-1 NA
CASSYRGAGNQPQHF TGTGCCAGCAGTTACAGGGGAGCTGGCAATCAGCCCCAGCATTTT TRBD1 TRBJ1-5 TRBV12-3/TRBV12-4 many
CASRAGSVNYGYTF TGTGCCAGCAGGGCAGGCAGCGTTAACTATGGCTACACCTTC NA TRBJ1-2 TRBV28 NA
CATSDSDRGNTGELFF TGTGCCACCAGTGATTCGGACAGGGGGAATACCGGGGAGCTGTTTTTT TRBD1 TRBJ2-2 TRBV24-1 many
CAWSVTGQATYEQYF TGTGCCTGGAGTGTAACGGGACAGGCAACCTACGAGCAGTACTTC TRBD1 TRBJ2-7 TRBV30 NA
CASSWGTPSTDTQYF TGTGCCAGCAGCTGGGGGACTCCTAGCACAGATACGCAGTATTTT NA TRBJ2-3 TRBV7-2 many
CASSQGRRGDEQFF TGTGCCAGCAGCCAAGGGAGGAGGGGTGATGAGCAGTTCTTC NA TRBJ2-1 TRBV3-1 many
CSVLTSVMFDNEQFF TGCAGCGTCCTGACTAGCGTTATGTTCGACAATGAGCAGTTCTTC TRBD2 TRBJ2-1 TRBV29-1 few
CASSRTDSSNQPQHF TGTGCCAGCAGCAGGACGGACTCTAGCAATCAGCCCCAGCATTTT NA TRBJ1-5 TRBV7-6 few
CASRPTTGYNEQFF TGTGCCAGCAGGCCTACGACAGGGTACAATGAGCAGTTCTTC TRBD1 TRBJ2-1 TRBV6-1 many
CASSRPGQGTSPLHF TGTGCCAGCAGTAGACCGGGACAGGGGACCTCACCCCTCCACTTT TRBD1 TRBJ1-6 TRBV9 few
CASSEQGAGQPQHF TGTGCCAGCAGCGAACAGGGGGCGGGACAGCCCCAGCATTTT TRBD1 TRBJ1-5 TRBV6-1 many
CSACRGGSYNEQFF TGCAGTGCTTGTAGGGGAGGCTCCTACAATGAGCAGTTCTTC NA TRBJ2-1 TRBV20-1 many
CAWRGGGYEQYF TGTGCCTGGAGGGGAGGGGGCTACGAGCAGTACTTC NA TRBJ2-7 TRBV30 few
CASKPQGRYEQYF TGCGCCAGCAAGCCCCAGGGACGATACGAGCAGTACTTC NA TRBJ2-7 TRBV5-1 few
CASSQGVTNEKLFF TGCGCCAGCAGCCAAGGGGTTACTAATGAAAAACTGTTTTTT NA TRBJ1-4 TRBV4-1 few